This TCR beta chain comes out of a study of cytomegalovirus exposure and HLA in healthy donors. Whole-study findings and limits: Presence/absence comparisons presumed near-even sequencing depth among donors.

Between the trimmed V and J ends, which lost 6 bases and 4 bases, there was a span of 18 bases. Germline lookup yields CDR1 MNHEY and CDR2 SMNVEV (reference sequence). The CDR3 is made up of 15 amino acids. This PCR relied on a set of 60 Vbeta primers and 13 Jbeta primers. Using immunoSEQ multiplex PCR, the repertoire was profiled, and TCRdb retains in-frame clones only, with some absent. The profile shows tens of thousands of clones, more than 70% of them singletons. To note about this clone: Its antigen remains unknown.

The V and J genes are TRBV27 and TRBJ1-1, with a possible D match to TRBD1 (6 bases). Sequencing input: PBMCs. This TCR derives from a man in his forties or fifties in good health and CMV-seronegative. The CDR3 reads CASSYGQNLRTEAFF. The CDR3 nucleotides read TGTGCCAGCAGCTACGGACAGAACCTGCGCACTGAAGCTTTCTTT.